These 20 T cell receptor beta chains came from one sample sequenced in a study of T cell responses to AZD1222 COVID-19 vaccine. The table came from immunoSEQ multiplex PCR; TCRdb's copy has only in-frame clones and leaves some out. The sample consists of around 140,000 clones, 91% of them appearing once. The material was peripheral blood, obtained on day 0 of AZD1222 vaccination. These receptor sequences come from an adult in good health.

The chain joins TRBV11-2 to TRBJ2-1; 9 nucleotides agree with TRBD2. With V trimmed by 5 bases and J by 4 bases, 3 bases remained unmatched. The CDR3 contains 14 residues. Looked up from germline, CDR1 is SGHAT and CDR2 is FQNNGV. DNA for the CDR3: TGTGCCAGCAGCGTAACTAGCGGGTACAATGAGCAGTTCTTC. Translated, it gives CASSVTSGYNEQFF.

This chain links TRBV6-5 with TRBJ1-2; no firm D call. Germline CDR1 is MNHEY and CDR2 is SVGAGI. The CDR3 contains 15 residues. With 7 bases removed from V and 2 bases from J, the gap between germline ends came to 17 bases. This CDR3 is CASKKDVGPNYGYTF. CDR3 bases: TGTGCCAGCAAGAAGGATGTGGGCCCAAACTATGGCTACACCTTC.

The chain uses TRBV19 and TRBJ1-5; 9 bases are shared with TRBD1. CDR1 LNHDA and CDR2 SQIVND come from the germline V gene (reference sequence). The CDR3 covers 14 residues. Trimming took 3 bases from V and 5 from J; bases not matched to a gene: 2. For the CDR3, the DNA is TGTGCCAGTAGTATGGGGACAGGGTATCAGCCCCAGCATTTT. Residues: CASSMGTGYQPQHF. Full variable domain (rest looked up from reference TRBV19 and TRBJ1-5): DGGITQSPKYLFRKEGQNVTLSCEQNLNHDAMYWYRQDPGQGLRLIYYSQIVNDFQKGDIAEGYSVSREKKESFPLTVTSAQKNPTAFYLCASSMGTGYQPQHFGDGTRLSIL.

The gene calls are TRBV28 and TRBJ1-1; TRBD1 matches 7 bases. The length of the CDR3 is 13 residues. In germline, CDR1 is MDHEN, CDR2 SYDVKM. V lost 6 bases to trimming and J lost 5 bases; unmatched junction nucleotides: 6. The CDR3 is CASRPLGQTEAFF. CDR3 coding DNA: TGTGCCAGCAGACCCTTGGGACAGACTGAAGCTTTCTTT.

The J gene is TRBJ2-1, the V gene TRBV6-5; a weak D match, TRBD1 (5 bases). The V and J ends lost 7 bases and 6 bases respectively, with 7 bases between them. CDR3 length: 11 residues. Germline-derived CDR1 and CDR2 are MNHEY and SVGAGI. CDR3: CASIRANEQFF. In DNA form, the CDR3 reads TGTGCCAGCATCAGGGCCAATGAGCAGTTCTTC.

The rearrangement joins TRBV4-3 to TRBJ2-2; 10 bases agree with TRBD2. Germline CDR1 reads LGHNA; CDR2 reads YSLEER. J was trimmed by 1 base and V by 4 bases; bases with no gene match: 3. This CDR3 contains 16 residues. CDR3 residues: CASSPPSGGNTGELFF. The CDR3 coding sequence is TGCGCCAGCAGCCCGCCTAGCGGGGGGAACACCGGGGAGCTGTTTTTT.

DNA for the CDR3: TGTGCCAGCAGCTTAGGGACTAGCGGAATCTACGAGCAGTACTTC. Its protein is CASSLGTSGIYEQYF. The chain couples TRBV5-4 to TRBJ2-7; 11 bases map to TRBD2. J was trimmed by 3 bases and V by 2 bases; bases with no gene match: 4. Germline CDR1 is SGHNT and CDR2 is YYREEE (reference sequence). The CDR3 loop spans 15 amino acids.

J is TRBJ1-5 and V is TRBV19; 8 bases are shared with TRBD1. Germline loops: CDR1 LNHDA, CDR2 SQIVND (reference sequence). Trimming removed 5 bases from V and 4 bases from J; junction bases left unmatched: 10. CDR3 length equals 16 residues. CDR3 residues: CASSPYRDRRNQPQHF. The DNA for the CDR3 is TGTGCCAGTAGTCCCTACCGGGACAGGAGGAATCAGCCCCAGCATTTT. The entire variable domain, with the rest obtained from reference TRBV19 and TRBJ1-5, is as follows: DGGITQSPKYLFRKEGQNVTLSCEQNLNHDAMYWYRQDPGQGLRLIYYSQIVNDFQKGDIAEGYSVSREKKESFPLTVTSAQKNPTAFYLCASSPYRDRRNQPQHFGDGTRLSIL.

DNA for the CDR3: TGTGCCAGCAGTTCTGCTCGGAGCGGAAACACAGATACGCAGTATTTT. The encoded protein is CASSSARSGNTDTQYF. The V gene is TRBV9, the J gene TRBJ2-3; the D gene is possibly TRBD2 (5 bases). CDR3 size: 16 residues. Trimming took off 5 bases at V and 2 bases at J, with 18 bases between the two ends. Germline CDR1 is SGDLS and CDR2 is YYNGEE.

Here the CDR3 DNA reads TGCAGTGCTAGTCAGGCTAGCGGGAGCGTGGAGCAGTACTTC. Protein sequence: CSASQASGSVEQYF. The chain is built from TRBV20-1 and TRBJ2-7; 10 bases align to TRBD2. Germline V gene sequence: CDR1 DFQATT, CDR2 SNEGSKA (reference sequence). J was trimmed by 7 bases and V by 3 bases; bases with no gene match: 9. This CDR3 comprises 14 residues.

The chain links TRBV7-9 to TRBJ2-5, with D unclear. The V end was cut by 3 bases, the J end by 3 bases, with 17 bases between. CDR1 and CDR2 (germline): SEHNR, FQNEAQ (reference sequence). The CDR3 is 16 amino acids. The CDR3 bases are TGTGCCAGCAGCTTCCCCCCCTCTGCGGCGGAAGAGACCCAGTACTTC. It translates to CASSFPPSAAEETQYF.

The chain joins TRBV4-2 to TRBJ1-1, with TRBD1 as a possible D gene (5 bases). This CDR3 spans 15 amino acids. CDR1 and CDR2 (germline): LGHNA, YNFKEQ. Trimming removed 0 bases from V and 5 bases from J, with 13 bases in between. The CDR3 reads CASSQDAGRVTEAFF. DNA for the CDR3: TGTGCCAGCAGCCAAGATGCGGGCAGGGTTACTGAAGCTTTCTTT.

In nucleotides, the CDR3 is TGTGCCAGCAGCATTAACACCGGGGAGCTGTTTTTT. Protein: CASSINTGELFF. V usage is TRBV9 and J usage is TRBJ2-2; D unclear. Deletions cut 4 bases from V and 2 bases from J, with 3 bases between. Germline V gene data show CDR1 as SGDLS and CDR2 as YYNGEE. The CDR3 length is 12 residues.

This chain joins TRBV19 and TRBJ2-7; possible D gene TRBD2, 6 bases. The ends were cut back, 3 bases at V and 6 bases at J, with 12 bases in the middle. From germline, CDR1 is LNHDA and CDR2 SQIVND (reference sequence). The CDR3 consists of 13 residues. CDR3 in DNA: TGTGCCAGTAGTATCGGTGGGCGGGGCGAGCAGTACTTC. Residues: CASSIGGRGEQYF.

This chain links TRBV9 with TRBJ2-3, with 7 positions matching TRBD1. With V trimmed by 0 bases and J by 6 bases, 4 bases remained unmatched. The CDR3 has 14 residues. CDR1 and CDR2 from the germline V gene are SGDLS and YYNGEE. This chain's CDR3 is CASSVAGGLDTQYF. Here the CDR3 DNA reads TGTGCCAGCAGCGTAGCAGGGGGTTTGGATACGCAGTATTTT.

Only one count was recorded for this clone. The J gene is TRBJ2-7, the V gene TRBV7-6; D may be TRBD2 (6 bases). Trimming stripped 5 bases from V and 0 bases from J, with 14 bases between. There are 15 residues in the CDR3. Germline V gene lookup returns CDR1 SGHVS and CDR2 FNYEAQ. DNA of the CDR3: TGTGCCAGCAGCCCGCGGGGCAGTATCTCCTACGAGCAGTACTTC. This encodes CASSPRGSISYEQYF.

This clone was observed a single time. The gene calls are TRBV7-8 and TRBJ2-7; possible D gene TRBD2, 5 bases. The germline V gene has CDR1 SGHVS and CDR2 FQNEAQ. The CDR3 length is 13 residues. V was clipped by 2 bases and J by 4 bases, with 9 bases between them. The CDR3 DNA reads TGTGCCAGCAGCTTAAGGGAGCTATACGAGCAGTACTTC. Residues: CASSLRELYEQYF.

The chain links TRBV6-5 to TRBJ1-2; no definite D call. Per germline, CDR1 MNHEY and CDR2 SVGAGI. This CDR3 is built from 12 residues. V lost 6 bases, J lost 5 bases, and 10 bases lay in between. For the CDR3, the DNA is TGTGCCAGCAGGGAGGGCCGTTATGGCTACACCTTC. It is translated as CASREGRYGYTF.

In this sample, this clone turned up once. The rearrangement links TRBV6-5 to TRBJ2-6; D perhaps matches TRBD2 (5 bases). Per germline, CDR1 MNHEY and CDR2 SVGAGI. Trimming removed 4 bases from V and 0 bases from J, with 10 bases in between. CDR3 size: 16 residues. The CDR3 loop reads CASSFLRGSGANVLTF. The CDR3 nucleotides read TGTGCCAGCAGTTTCTTACGGGGCTCTGGGGCCAACGTCCTGACTTTC.

In regard to this clone: This same CDR3 is encoded by further DNA sequences in the sample. The V gene is TRBV3-1 (or the pseudogene TRBV3-2), the J gene TRBJ1-2; a weak D match, TRBD1 (6 bases). The CDR3 is 13 residues long. V dropped 1 base and J dropped 5 bases, with 8 bases sitting between them. Germline CDR1 LGHDT, CDR2 YNNKEL (reference sequence). The DNA of the CDR3 is TGTGCCAGCAGCCAAGGGCAGGGGTATGGCTACACCTTC. Amino acids: CASSQGQGYGYTF.